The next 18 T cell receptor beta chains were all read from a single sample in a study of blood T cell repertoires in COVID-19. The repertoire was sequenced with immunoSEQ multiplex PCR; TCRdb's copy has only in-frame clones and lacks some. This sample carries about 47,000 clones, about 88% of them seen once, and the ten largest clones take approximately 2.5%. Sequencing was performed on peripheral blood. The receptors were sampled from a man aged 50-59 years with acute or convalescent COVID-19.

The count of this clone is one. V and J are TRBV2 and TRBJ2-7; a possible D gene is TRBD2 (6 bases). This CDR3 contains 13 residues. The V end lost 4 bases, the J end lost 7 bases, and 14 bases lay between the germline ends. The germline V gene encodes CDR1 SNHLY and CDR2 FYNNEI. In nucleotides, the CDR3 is TGTGCCAGCAGTGTGGAGCGGGTTCGGGAGCAGTACTTC. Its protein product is CASSVERVREQYF.

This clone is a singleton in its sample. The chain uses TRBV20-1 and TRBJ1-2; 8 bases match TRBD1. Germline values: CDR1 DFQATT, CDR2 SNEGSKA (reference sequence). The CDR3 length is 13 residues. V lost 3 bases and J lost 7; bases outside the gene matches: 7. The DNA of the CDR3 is TGCAGTGCTAGTGTACAGGGGGTTGGTGGCTACACCTTC. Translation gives CSASVQGVGGYTF.

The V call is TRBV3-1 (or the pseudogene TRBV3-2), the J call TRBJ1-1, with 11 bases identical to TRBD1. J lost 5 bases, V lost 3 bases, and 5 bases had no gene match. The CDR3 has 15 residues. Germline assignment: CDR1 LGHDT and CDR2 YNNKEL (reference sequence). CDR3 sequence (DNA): TGTGCCAGCAGCCACCACGGGACAGGGGGGACTGAAGCTTTCTTT. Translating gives CASSHHGTGGTEAFF.

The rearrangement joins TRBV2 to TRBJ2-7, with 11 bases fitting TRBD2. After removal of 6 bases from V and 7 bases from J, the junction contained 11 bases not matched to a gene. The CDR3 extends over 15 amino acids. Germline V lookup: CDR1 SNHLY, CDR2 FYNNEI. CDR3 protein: CASRGTSGGRGEQYF. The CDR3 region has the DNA TGTGCCAGCAGGGGGACTAGCGGAGGAAGAGGAGAGCAGTACTTC.

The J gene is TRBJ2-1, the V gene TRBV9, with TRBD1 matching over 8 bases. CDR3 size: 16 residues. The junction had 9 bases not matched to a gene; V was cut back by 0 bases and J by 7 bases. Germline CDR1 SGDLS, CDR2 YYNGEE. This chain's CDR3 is CASSVVETRTGNEQFF. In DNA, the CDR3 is TGTGCCAGCAGCGTAGTTGAGACTCGGACAGGGAATGAGCAGTTCTTC.

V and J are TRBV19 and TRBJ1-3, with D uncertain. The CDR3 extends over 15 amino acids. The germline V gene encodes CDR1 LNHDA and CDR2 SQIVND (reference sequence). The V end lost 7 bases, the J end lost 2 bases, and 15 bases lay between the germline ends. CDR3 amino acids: CASTREVEAGNTIYF. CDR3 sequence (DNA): TGTGCCAGTACGCGGGAAGTAGAAGCTGGAAACACCATATATTTT.

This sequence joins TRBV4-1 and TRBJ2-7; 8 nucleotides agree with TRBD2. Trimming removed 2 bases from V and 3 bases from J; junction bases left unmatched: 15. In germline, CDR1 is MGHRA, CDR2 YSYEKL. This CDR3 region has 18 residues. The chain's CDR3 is CASSQKGLGNVIGYEQYF. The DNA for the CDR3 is TGCGCCAGCAGCCAAAAGGGACTAGGGAACGTTATCGGCTACGAGCAGTACTTC.

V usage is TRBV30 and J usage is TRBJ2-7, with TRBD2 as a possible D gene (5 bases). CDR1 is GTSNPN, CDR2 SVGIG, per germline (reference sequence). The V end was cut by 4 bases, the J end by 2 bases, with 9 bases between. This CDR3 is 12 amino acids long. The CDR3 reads CAWKGLTYEQYF. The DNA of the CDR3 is TGTGCCTGGAAAGGACTTACCTACGAGCAGTACTTC.

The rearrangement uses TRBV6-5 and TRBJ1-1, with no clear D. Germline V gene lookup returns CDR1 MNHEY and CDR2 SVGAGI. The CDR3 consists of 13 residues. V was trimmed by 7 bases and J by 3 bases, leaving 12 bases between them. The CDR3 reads CASTPAVDTEAFF. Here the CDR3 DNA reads TGTGCCAGCACCCCGGCGGTTGACACTGAAGCTTTCTTT.

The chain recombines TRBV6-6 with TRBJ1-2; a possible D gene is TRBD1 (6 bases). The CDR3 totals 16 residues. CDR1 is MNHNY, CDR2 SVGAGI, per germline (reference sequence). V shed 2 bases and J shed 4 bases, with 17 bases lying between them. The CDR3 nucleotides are TGTGCCAGCAGTTACCTACAGGGTAGCTCGGGCTATGGCTACACCTTC. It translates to CASSYLQGSSGYGYTF.

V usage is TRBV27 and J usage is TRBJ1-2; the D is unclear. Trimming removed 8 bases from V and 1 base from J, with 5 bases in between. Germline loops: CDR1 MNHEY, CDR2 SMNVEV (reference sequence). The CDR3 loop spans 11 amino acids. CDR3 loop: CASAGNYGYTF. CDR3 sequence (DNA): TGTGCCAGCGCGGGTAACTATGGCTACACCTTC.

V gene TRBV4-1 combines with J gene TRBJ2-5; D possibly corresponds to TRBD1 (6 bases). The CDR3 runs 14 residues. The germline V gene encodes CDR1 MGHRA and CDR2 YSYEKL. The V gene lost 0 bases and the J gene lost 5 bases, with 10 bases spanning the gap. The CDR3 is CASSQENRVETQYF. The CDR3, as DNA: TGCGCCAGCAGCCAAGAAAACAGGGTTGAGACCCAGTACTTC.

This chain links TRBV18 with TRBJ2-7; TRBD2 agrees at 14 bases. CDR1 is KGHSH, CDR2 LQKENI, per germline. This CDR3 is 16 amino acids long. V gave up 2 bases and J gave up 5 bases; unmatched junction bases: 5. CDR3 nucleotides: TGTGCCAGCTCACCAGCCGGACTAGCGGGAGGCCACGAGCAGTACTTC. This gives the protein CASSPAGLAGGHEQYF.

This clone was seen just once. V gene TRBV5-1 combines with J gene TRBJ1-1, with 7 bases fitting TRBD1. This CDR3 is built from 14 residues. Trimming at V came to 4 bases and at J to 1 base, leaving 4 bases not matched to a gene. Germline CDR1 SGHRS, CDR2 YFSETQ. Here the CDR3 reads CASSDQGGNTEAFF. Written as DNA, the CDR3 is TGCGCCAGCAGCGATCAGGGGGGGAACACTGAAGCTTTCTTT.

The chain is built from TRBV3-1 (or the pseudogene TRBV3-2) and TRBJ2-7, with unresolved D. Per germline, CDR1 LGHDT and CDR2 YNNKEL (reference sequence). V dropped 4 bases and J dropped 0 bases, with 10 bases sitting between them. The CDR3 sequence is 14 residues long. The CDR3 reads CASSPIDSSYEQYF. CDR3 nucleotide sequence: TGTGCCAGCAGCCCGATAGATAGCTCCTACGAGCAGTACTTC.

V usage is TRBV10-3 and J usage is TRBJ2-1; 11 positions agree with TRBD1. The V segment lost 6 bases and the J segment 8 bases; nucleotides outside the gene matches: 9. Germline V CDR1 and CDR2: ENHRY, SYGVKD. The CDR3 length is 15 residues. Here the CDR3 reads CAIREPGQGVYEQFF. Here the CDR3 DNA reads TGTGCCATCAGGGAACCGGGACAGGGGGTCTATGAGCAGTTCTTC.

CDR3 coding DNA: TGTGCCAGCAGCCCGGGACAGAGGGATTCACCCCTCCACTTT. Translating gives CASSPGQRDSPLHF. The chain joins TRBV7-2 to TRBJ1-6; 7 nucleotides agree with TRBD1. Germline CDR1 SGHTA, CDR2 FQGNSA. With V trimmed by 5 bases and J by 8 bases, 6 bases remained unmatched. The CDR3 is 14 amino acids.

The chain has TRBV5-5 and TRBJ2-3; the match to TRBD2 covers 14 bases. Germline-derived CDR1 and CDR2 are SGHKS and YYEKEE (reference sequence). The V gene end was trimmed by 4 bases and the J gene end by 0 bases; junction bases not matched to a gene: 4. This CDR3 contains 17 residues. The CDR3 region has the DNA TGTGCCAGCAGCCGGACTAGCGGGGGGAGTAGCACAGATACGCAGTATTTT. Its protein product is CASSRTSGGSSTDTQYF.